This paragraph reports one T cell receptor (beta chain). This sample is drawn from a study of blood T cell repertoires in COVID-19. Study summary: Acute-phase and convalescent COVID-19 samples originated in the United States, Italy and Spain. T cells, B-cell-depleted T cells, or PBMCs supplied cDNA or gDNA.

In the authors' workflow: Estimation of nucleated cell counts was performed using reference gene primer amplification. The repertoire was sequenced with immunoSEQ multiplex PCR; TCRdb's copy has only in-frame clones and lacks some. The DNA gave D and trimming, while V, J and clone size come from that table. The repertoire holds about 260,000 clones, with approximately 83% as singletons. The CDR3 extends over 14 amino acids. With V trimmed by 7 bases and J by 4 bases, 9 bases remained unmatched. CDR1 is MNHEY and CDR2 is SVGAGI in the germline V gene. The sequence was obtained from a human donor in a cohort sampled during active COVID-19. Sequencing was carried out using peripheral blood. J is TRBJ1-1 and V is TRBV6-5, with 7 nucleotides matching TRBD1. CDR3 sequence reads: CASTQDRFVTEAFF. The CDR3 DNA reads as TGTGCCAGCACCCAGGACAGGTTTGTCACTGAAGCTTTCTTT.